The present TCR beta chain was sequenced within a study of shared clonotypes between healthy human individuals. Overall study: Every donor yielded three CD4 naive, three CD4 memory, two CD8 naive and one CD8 memory plate.

In germline, CDR1 is SGDLS, CDR2 YYNGEE. V was shortened by 4 bases and J by 2 bases, with 11 bases between the two germline ends. This CDR3 is built from 14 residues. Sorted subsets were amplified in replicate PCRs using approximately 200 ng DNA, 32,000 or so T cell genomes. Profiling relied on immunoSEQ multiplex PCR, and the TCRdb table lists in-frame clones only, not all of them. In the table there are about 2.2 million clones, about 93% of which are singletons. Naive CD8 cells comprised CD45RO-negative, CCR7-positively selected cells, excluding terminally differentiated effector memory CD45RA+ cells. Donation came from healthy HIV-negative adults that had no recent acute infections or vaccinations. On this clone itself: Its antigen is undetermined.

Points from the study as a whole: Some clonotypes were shared by all four sorted-subset donors, while others were not shared. The non-shared ones had lower generation probabilities than the shared ones.

This receptor was obtained from a man between 18 and 29 years old in good health. Some clones in this sample may be carry-over from other donors' samples. The chain employs TRBV9 and TRBJ2-3; D not certain. The sample was naive CD8+ T cells from PBMCs. CDR3 DNA sequence: TGTGCCAGCAGCCCTAGTAGGGCCACAGATACGCAGTATTTT. Amino acids: CASSPSRATDTQYF.